This T cell receptor (beta chain) was captured by sequencing in a study of cytomegalovirus exposure and HLA in healthy donors. The V and J ends lost 2 bases and 5 bases, in that order; junction bases with no gene match: 4. Germline V gene lookup returns CDR1 SGHRS and CDR2 YFSETQ. The CDR3 is 14 residues long. In the case of this clone: Its antigen remains unidentified.

With 60 Vbeta and 13 Jbeta primers, the PCR was carried out. The table came from immunoSEQ multiplex PCR; TCRdb's copy has only in-frame clones and leaves some out. The data contain more than 150,000 clones, over 70% of them seen just once; the ten biggest clones take up under 9%. Healthy people donating bone marrow made up the donors. Study findings and constraints: By a later analysis, the bulk of CMV-associated TCR beta chains appeared HLA-restricted. In a later analysis, at a false discovery rate of 0.05, 16,951 TCR beta sequences matched HLA alleles. A later analysis found TCR association rates differed by HLA locus, highest for DRB1 and lowest for HLA-C.

The sequencing sample was made of PBMCs. The source is a woman aged 40 to 50 in good health and CMV-seropositive. The chain has TRBV5-1 and TRBJ2-1, with 7 bases identical to TRBD1. CDR3 in DNA: TGCGCCAGCAGCTTAGGGGGCGCCGACAATGAGCAGTTCTTC. The encoded protein is CASSLGGADNEQFF.